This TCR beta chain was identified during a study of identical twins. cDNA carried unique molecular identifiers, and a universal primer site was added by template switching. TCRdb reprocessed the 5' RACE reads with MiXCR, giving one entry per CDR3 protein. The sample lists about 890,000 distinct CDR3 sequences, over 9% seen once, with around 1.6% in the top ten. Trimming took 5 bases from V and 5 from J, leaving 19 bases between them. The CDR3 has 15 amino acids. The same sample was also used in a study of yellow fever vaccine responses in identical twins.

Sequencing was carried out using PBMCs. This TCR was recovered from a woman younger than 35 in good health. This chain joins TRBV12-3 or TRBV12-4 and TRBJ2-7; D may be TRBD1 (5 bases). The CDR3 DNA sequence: TGTGCCAGCAGTACCGACCCCCAGGGAATCCACGAGCAGTACTTC. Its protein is CASSTDPQGIHEQYF.